One and the same sample provided the 30 T cell receptor beta chains below, sequenced in a study of OX40 agonist ivuxolimab in advanced cancers. TCRdb's copy holds only in-frame clones and misses some; the assay was immunoSEQ multiplex PCR. The sample includes some 73,000 clones, 80% to 90% of them seen just once. The specimen comprised CD4+ or CD8+ T cells sorted from blood, sampled in a trial of the OX40 agonist ivuxolimab. These receptor sequences come from an adult with an advanced solid tumor such as melanoma, head and neck, liver or kidney cancer.

This clone occurred many times. The chain joins TRBV6-5 to TRBJ1-2, with 7 bases fitting TRBD1. The CDR3 loop spans 14 amino acids. Germline assignment: CDR1 MNHEY and CDR2 SVGAGI. The ends lost 4 bases at V and 4 bases at J; junction bases unmatched: 6. This CDR3 is CASSLLRDSYGYTF. The CDR3 DNA is TGTGCCAGCAGTTTGTTAAGGGACAGCTATGGCTACACCTTC.

The gene calls are TRBV18 and TRBJ2-3, with 7 positions matching TRBD1. The CDR3 sequence is 15 residues long. Germline CDR1 reads KGHSH; CDR2 reads LQKENI. The ends lost 3 bases at V and 2 bases at J; junction bases unmatched: 5. The chain's CDR3 is CASSPRTGTTDTQYF. The DNA of the CDR3 is TGTGCCAGCTCACCCCGGACAGGAACCACAGATACGCAGTATTTT.

The chain uses TRBV20-1 and TRBJ1-2, with D perhaps matching TRBD1 (5 bases). This CDR3 comprises 11 residues. V was cut by 5 bases and J by 14 bases, with 18 bases left in between. Per the germline V gene, CDR1 is DFQATT and CDR2 is SNEGSKA (reference sequence). The CDR3 loop reads CSARSGTPLTF. DNA of the CDR3: TGCAGTGCTCGCTCCGGGACTCCGTTGACCTTC.

This chain joins TRBV19 and TRBJ1-1; 8 nucleotides line up with TRBD1. Looked up from germline, CDR1 is LNHDA and CDR2 is SQIVND (reference sequence). Trimming at V came to 6 bases and at J to 4 bases, leaving 7 bases not matched to a gene. The CDR3 has 14 amino acids. This chain's CDR3 is CASRNRQGTTEAFF. CDR3 in DNA: TGTGCCAGTAGAAACAGACAGGGGACCACTGAAGCTTTCTTT.

The chain carries TRBV6-6 and TRBJ1-2, with D perhaps matching TRBD1 (6 bases). This CDR3 has 12 residues. Trimming left V 5 bases short and J 7 bases short, with 11 bases between. Germline CDR1 is MNHNY and CDR2 is SVGAGI (reference sequence). The CDR3 sequence is CASSHRASGYTF. The CDR3 region has the DNA TGTGCCAGCAGTCACAGGGCGTCTGGCTACACCTTC.

The rearrangement joins TRBV29-1 to TRBJ2-3, with 8 bases lining up with TRBD2. V gave up 4 bases and J gave up 5 bases; unmatched junction bases: 8. CDR3 length equals 14 residues. Germline V gives CDR1 SQVTM, CDR2 ANQGSEA. In DNA, the CDR3 is TGCAGCGTTGGAGGGGGACTAGTTGGAGATACGCAGTATTTT. Translated: CSVGGGLVGDTQYF.

The J gene is TRBJ1-1, the V gene TRBV30, with D possibly matching TRBD1 (6 bases). V lost 0 bases and J 5 bases, leaving 10 bases between the germline ends. Looked up from germline, CDR1 is GTSNPN and CDR2 is SVGIG (reference sequence). CDR3 length: 13 amino acids. CDR3 coding DNA: TGTGCCTGGAGTGTGGGGGGCCGTACTGAAGCTTTCTTT. Its translation: CAWSVGGRTEAFF.

This rearrangement joins TRBV19 to TRBJ2-6, with 8 bases lining up with TRBD2. This CDR3 region has 19 residues. Trimming removed 2 bases from V and 0 bases from J; junction bases left unmatched: 9. Germline-derived CDR1 and CDR2 are LNHDA and SQIVND (reference sequence). DNA of the CDR3: TGTGCCAGTAGTATATATACGGGAGGGGAGTTCTCTGGGGCCAACGTCCTGACTTTC. Its protein is CASSIYTGGEFSGANVLTF.

The genes are TRBV7-9 and TRBJ2-1; the match to TRBD1 covers 10 bases. With V trimmed by 5 bases and J by 7 bases, 5 bases remained unmatched. The CDR3 loop spans 14 amino acids. CDR1 is SEHNR, CDR2 FQNEAQ, per germline (reference sequence). Written as DNA, the CDR3 is TGTGCCAGCAGCCTCCGGGACAGGGGTAATGAGCAGTTCTTC. Its protein product is CASSLRDRGNEQFF.

The V call is TRBV5-1, the J call TRBJ2-6; 9 bases match TRBD1. CDR1 is SGHRS, CDR2 YFSETQ, per germline. This CDR3 region has 17 residues. The ends lost 4 bases at V and 0 bases at J; junction bases unmatched: 5. The DNA of the CDR3 is TGCGCCAGCAGCGAGGGACAGGGACGCTCTGGGGCCAACGTCCTGACTTTC. Its protein is CASSEGQGRSGANVLTF.

The chain couples TRBV4-1 to TRBJ1-1; D remains ambiguous. V was clipped by 4 bases and J by 0 bases, with 12 bases between them. CDR1 is MGHRA, CDR2 YSYEKL, per germline. The CDR3 runs to 15 residues. The CDR3 nucleotides are TGCGCCAGCAGCCCCTTCGGTGGAATGAACACTGAAGCTTTCTTT. Translated, it gives CASSPFGGMNTEAFF.

The chain recombines TRBV6-1 with TRBJ2-6; D is perhaps TRBD1 or TRBD2 (5 bases each). V lost 4 bases to trimming and J lost 0 bases, with 13 bases between them. This CDR3 has 17 residues. CDR1 and CDR2 (germline): MNHNS, SASEGT. The CDR3 here is CASSAGTAASGANVLTF. CDR3 DNA sequence: TGTGCCAGCAGTGCCGGGACGGCGGCCTCTGGGGCCAACGTCCTGACTTTC.

The V call is TRBV7-9, the J call TRBJ2-7; D not certain. V shed 1 base and J shed 4 bases, with 11 bases lying between them. The CDR3 runs to 14 residues. CDR1 is SEHNR, CDR2 FQNEAQ, per germline (reference sequence). The CDR3 is CASSLGNLDYEQYF. The CDR3 region has the DNA TGTGCCAGCAGCTTAGGAAACCTAGATTACGAGCAGTACTTC.

The chain couples TRBV10-3 to TRBJ1-3; a possible D gene is TRBD1 (6 bases). Germline V gene data show CDR1 as ENHRY and CDR2 as SYGVKD. CDR3 length: 15 residues. The ends were cut back, 5 bases at V and 0 bases at J, with 11 bases in the middle. Written as DNA, the CDR3 is TGTGCCATCAGTACTCGGGACACCTCTGGAAACACCATATATTTT. It is translated as CAISTRDTSGNTIYF.

The CDR3 loop is CASSIMTGRNQYF. The CDR3 DNA sequence: TGTGCCAGCAGTATAATGACAGGGCGGAATCAGTACTTC. J is TRBJ2-4 and V is TRBV6-6; TRBD1 aligns across 7 bases. The CDR3 is 13 residues long. Losses at the gene ends were 5 bases for V and 12 bases for J; bases not matched to a gene: 10. Germline V gene lookup returns CDR1 MNHNY and CDR2 SVGAGI (reference sequence).

The chain is built from TRBV4-3 and TRBJ2-1; D may correspond to TRBD1 or TRBD2 (5 bases each). The CDR3 spans 17 residues. Germline values: CDR1 LGHNA, CDR2 YSLEER. The germline V and J ends were trimmed by 0 bases and 3 bases, with 15 bases remaining between them. The CDR3 DNA reads TGCGCCAGCAGCCAAGATTTGGGCAATGGGGGCTACAATGAGCAGTTCTTC. This sequence encodes CASSQDLGNGGYNEQFF.

This chain connects TRBV11-2 to TRBJ2-1; 10 bases match TRBD2. J gave up 3 bases and V 5 bases, and 7 bases lay outside the gene matches. Germline CDR1 is SGHAT and CDR2 is FQNNGV. This CDR3 has 16 amino acids. Written as DNA, the CDR3 is TGTGCCAGCAGCCCAGGACTAGCGGTAGACTACAATGAGCAGTTCTTC. As protein: CASSPGLAVDYNEQFF.

The chain is built from TRBV6-6 and TRBJ1-3, with 7 nucleotides matching TRBD1. Germline trimming cut 2 bases from V and 4 bases from J; bases unmatched to any gene: 2. CDR3 length: 14 amino acids. CDR1 is MNHNY and CDR2 is SVGAGI in the germline V gene (reference sequence). CDR3 protein: CASSYQGEGNTIYF. The CDR3 DNA is TGTGCCAGCAGTTACCAGGGGGAAGGAAACACCATATATTTT.

This chain joins TRBV5-8 and TRBJ1-4; a weak D match, TRBD1 (6 bases). This CDR3 contains 17 residues. V dropped 4 bases and J dropped 1 base, with 17 bases sitting between them. CDR1 and CDR2 from the germline V gene are SGHTS and YDEGEE. CDR3: CASSRVGALRTNEKLFF. In DNA, the CDR3 is TGTGCCAGCAGCCGGGTGGGGGCCCTTCGAACTAATGAAAAACTGTTTTTT.

The chain is built from TRBV2 and TRBJ2-5, with TRBD1 identical over 11 bases. The J call may be wrong; the DNA end is better matched by TRBJ2-7. This CDR3 is built from 15 residues. Per the germline V gene, CDR1 is SNHLY and CDR2 is FYNNEI. CDR3 loop: CASSVVGTGGYEQYF. The CDR3 DNA sequence: TGTGCCAGCAGTGTAGTTGGGACAGGGGGCTACGAGCAGTACTTC.

Details on this clone: At one end, the junction sequence differs from germline, possibly due to a read error. The chain uses TRBV6-5 and TRBJ2-5; D may correspond to TRBD1 or TRBD2 (5 bases each). This CDR3 is 15 amino acids long. CDR1 MNHEY and CDR2 SVGAGI come from the germline V gene. CDR3 in amino acids: CASSDSLGTRETQYF. CDR3 nucleotides: TGTGCCAGCAGTGACTCTCTTGGGACCCGGGAGACCCAGTACTTC.

The chain carries TRBV4-3 and TRBJ2-7, with TRBD2 identical over 11 bases. The CDR3 totals 22 residues. Losses at the gene ends were 5 bases for V and 1 base for J; bases not matched to a gene: 25. Germline CDR1 LGHNA, CDR2 YSLEER. CDR3 sequence (DNA): TGCGCCAGCAGCGCCCGAGCTCCCCCGGGGCTAGCGGGAGGCCTAGGGTCCTACGAGCAGTACTTC. As protein: CASSARAPPGLAGGLGSYEQYF.

The rearrangement uses TRBV11-3 and TRBJ2-3; TRBD2 matches 8 bases. The V gene's germline CDR1 is SGHNT and CDR2 YENEEA. The CDR3 loop spans 17 amino acids. The V segment lost 1 base and the J segment 4 bases; nucleotides outside the gene matches: 10. CDR3 DNA sequence: TGTGCCAGCAGCTTAGGGTCGGCGGGAGGAAGGTCAGATACGCAGTATTTT. Protein: CASSLGSAGGRSDTQYF.

The rearrangement uses TRBV10-3 and TRBJ2-7, with 10 positions matching TRBD1. The CDR3 is made up of 14 amino acids. Germline V gives CDR1 ENHRY, CDR2 SYGVKD. Losses at the gene ends were 6 bases for V and 2 bases for J; bases not matched to a gene: 4. Here the CDR3 DNA reads TGTGCCATCAGCACCGGGACAGGGGCCTACGAGCAGTACTTC. Translated, it gives CAISTGTGAYEQYF.

V usage is TRBV6-5 and J usage is TRBJ2-2; D is unresolved. Trimming took 2 bases from V and 0 from J, leaving 10 bases between them. Germline V gene sequence: CDR1 MNHEY, CDR2 SVGAGI. The CDR3 extends over 16 amino acids. The CDR3 spells CASSYKGRPNTGELFF. Here the CDR3 DNA reads TGTGCCAGCAGTTACAAGGGCAGGCCGAACACCGGGGAGCTGTTTTTT.

The table lists this clone with a few counts. The V and J genes are TRBV7-9 and TRBJ1-5; 8 nucleotides agree with TRBD1. The CDR3 length is 16 residues. J was trimmed by 4 bases and V by 5 bases; bases with no gene match: 10. Germline CDR1 SEHNR, CDR2 FQNEAQ (reference sequence). The CDR3 DNA is TGTGCCAGCAGCCTAGGGAGGACAGGGAGGAATCAGCCCCAGCATTTT. Its translation is CASSLGRTGRNQPQHF.

V and J are TRBV7-9 and TRBJ2-5, with D possibly being TRBD2 (6 bases). The CDR3 has 15 residues. Per germline, CDR1 SEHNR and CDR2 FQNEAQ (reference sequence). The germline V and J ends were trimmed by 1 base and 2 bases, with 11 bases remaining between them. CDR3 sequence reads: CASSLGASEQETQYF. Written as DNA, the CDR3 is TGTGCCAGCAGCTTAGGGGCTAGCGAACAAGAGACCCAGTACTTC.

DNA for the CDR3: TGTGCCAGCAGACTGGACGGAGATCAGCCCCAGCATTTT. It specifies CASRLDGDQPQHF. V is TRBV7-8 and J is TRBJ1-5; D call uncertain. This CDR3 is built from 13 residues. V dropped 6 bases and J dropped 5 bases, with 11 bases sitting between them. Germline V gives CDR1 SGHVS, CDR2 FQNEAQ.

This rearrangement joins TRBV15 to TRBJ2-5; the D is unclear. The CDR3 is 13 residues long. V dropped 0 bases and J dropped 5 bases, with 7 bases sitting between them. Germline CDR1 LNHNV, CDR2 YYDKDF (reference sequence). This CDR3 reads CATSRDIGETQYF. CDR3 sequence (DNA): TGTGCCACCAGCAGAGATATCGGGGAGACCCAGTACTTC.

This chain connects TRBV4-1 to TRBJ1-5; no definite D call. The germline V and J ends were trimmed by 0 bases and 5 bases, with 14 bases remaining between them. This CDR3 comprises 16 residues. CDR1 is MGHRA and CDR2 is YSYEKL in the germline V gene. For the CDR3, the DNA is TGCGCCAGCAGCCAAGACCGGGCTAAGGAAGATCAGCCCCAGCATTTT. It specifies CASSQDRAKEDQPQHF.